The present TCR beta chain was sequenced within a study of blood T cells in healthy people across ages. Study observations and caveats: It was found that TCR beta diversity correlated strongly with the percentage of naive T cells.

This clonotype was observed a few times. Its antigen is still unknown. CDR3 length: 15 amino acids. Looked up from germline, CDR1 is SGHRS and CDR2 is YFSETQ. V gave up 0 bases and J gave up 1 base, with 7 bases separating them. With a J-beta primer mix and a sample-barcoded 5' primer, a second PCR ran about 7 to 12 cycles. TCRdb itself ran the 5' RACE reads through MiXCR, one entry per CDR3 protein. The table records about 510,000 distinct CDR3 sequences, about 28% of them present only once. These sequences were also reported in another study, on T cells of mothers and their children.

The chain couples TRBV5-1 to TRBJ2-2; D is ambiguous. The TCR was taken from a boy aged 2 to 10 in good health. Sequenced material: blood. CDR3 sequence reads: CASSLGQQNTGELFF. CDR3 nucleotide sequence: TGCGCCAGCAGCTTGGGGCAACAGAACACCGGGGAGCTGTTTTTT.